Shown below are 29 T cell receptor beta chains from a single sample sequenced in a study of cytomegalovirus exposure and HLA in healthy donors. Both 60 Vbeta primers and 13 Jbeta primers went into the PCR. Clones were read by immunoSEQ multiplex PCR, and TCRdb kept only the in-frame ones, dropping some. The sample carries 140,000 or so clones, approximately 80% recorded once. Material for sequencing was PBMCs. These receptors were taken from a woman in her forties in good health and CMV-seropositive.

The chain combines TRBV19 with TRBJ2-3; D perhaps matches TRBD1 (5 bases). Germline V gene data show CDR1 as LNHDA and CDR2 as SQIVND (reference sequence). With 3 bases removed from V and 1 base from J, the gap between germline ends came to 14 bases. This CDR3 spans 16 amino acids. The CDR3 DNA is TGTGCCAGTAGTATTAAGGGTGGGGCCGGCACAGATACGCAGTATTTT. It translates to CASSIKGGAGTDTQYF.

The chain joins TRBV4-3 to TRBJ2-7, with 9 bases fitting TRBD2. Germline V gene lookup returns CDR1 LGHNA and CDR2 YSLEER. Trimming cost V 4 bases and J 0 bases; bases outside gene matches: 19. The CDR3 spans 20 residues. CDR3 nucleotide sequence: TGCGCCAGCAGCCCGACTCCCTGGCGGGGGGGCGATTCCGACTCCTACGAGCAGTACTTC. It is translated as CASSPTPWRGGDSDSYEQYF.

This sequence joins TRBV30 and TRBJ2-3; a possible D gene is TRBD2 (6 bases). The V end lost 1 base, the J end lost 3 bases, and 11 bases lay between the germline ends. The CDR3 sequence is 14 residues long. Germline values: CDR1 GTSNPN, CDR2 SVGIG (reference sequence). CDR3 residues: CAWSGSGHTDTQYF. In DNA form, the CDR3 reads TGTGCCTGGAGTGGTAGCGGCCATACAGATACGCAGTATTTT. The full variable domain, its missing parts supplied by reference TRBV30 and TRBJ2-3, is SQTIHQWPATLVQPVGSPLSLECTVEGTSNPNLYWYRQAAGRGLQLLFYSVGIGQISSEVPQNLSASRPQDRQFILSSKKLLLSDSGFYLCAWSGSGHTDTQYFGPGTRLTVL.

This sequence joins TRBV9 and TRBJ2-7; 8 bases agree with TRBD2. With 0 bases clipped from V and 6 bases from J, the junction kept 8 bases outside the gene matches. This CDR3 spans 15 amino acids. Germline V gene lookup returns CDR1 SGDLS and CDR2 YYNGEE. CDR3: CASSVVVGGVGEQYF. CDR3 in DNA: TGTGCCAGCAGCGTAGTAGTCGGGGGGGTTGGCGAGCAGTACTTC.

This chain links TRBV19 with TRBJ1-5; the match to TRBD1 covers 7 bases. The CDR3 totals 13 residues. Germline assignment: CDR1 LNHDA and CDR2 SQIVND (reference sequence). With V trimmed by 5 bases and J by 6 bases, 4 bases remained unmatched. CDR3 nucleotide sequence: TGTGCCAGTAGTCGCCAGGGGGTTCAGCCCCAGCATTTT. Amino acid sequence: CASSRQGVQPQHF.

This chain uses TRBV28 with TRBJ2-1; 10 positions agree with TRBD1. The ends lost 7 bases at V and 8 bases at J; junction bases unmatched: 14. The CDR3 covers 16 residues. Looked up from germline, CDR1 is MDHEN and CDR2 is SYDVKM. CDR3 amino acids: CASTPLGTGAGDEQFF. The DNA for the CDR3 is TGTGCCAGCACTCCGCTCGGGACAGGGGCCGGGGATGAGCAGTTCTTC.

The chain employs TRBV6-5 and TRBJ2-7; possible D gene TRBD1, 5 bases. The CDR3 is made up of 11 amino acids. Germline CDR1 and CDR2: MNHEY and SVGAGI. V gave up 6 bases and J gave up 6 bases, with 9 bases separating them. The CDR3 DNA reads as TGTGCCAGCAGCGCAGGGCTCGAGCAGTACTTC. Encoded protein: CASSAGLEQYF.

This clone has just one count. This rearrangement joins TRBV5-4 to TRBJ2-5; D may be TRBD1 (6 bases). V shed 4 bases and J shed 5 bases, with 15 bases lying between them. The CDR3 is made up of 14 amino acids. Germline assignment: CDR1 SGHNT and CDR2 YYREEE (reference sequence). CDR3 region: CASSTGKIWETQYF. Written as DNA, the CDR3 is TGTGCCAGCAGCACAGGGAAGATTTGGGAGACCCAGTACTTC.

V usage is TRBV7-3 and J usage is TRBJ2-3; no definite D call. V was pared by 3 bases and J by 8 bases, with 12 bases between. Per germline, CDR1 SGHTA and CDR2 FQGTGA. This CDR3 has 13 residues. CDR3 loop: CASSLARSSTQYF. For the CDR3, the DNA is TGTGCCAGCAGCTTGGCTAGGAGCAGTACGCAGTATTTT.

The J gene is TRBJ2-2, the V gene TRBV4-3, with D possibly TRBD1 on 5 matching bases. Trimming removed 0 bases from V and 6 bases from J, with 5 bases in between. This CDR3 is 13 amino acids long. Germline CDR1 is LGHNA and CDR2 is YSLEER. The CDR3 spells CASSQDRAGELFF. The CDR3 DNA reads TGCGCCAGCAGCCAAGACAGGGCCGGGGAGCTGTTTTTT.

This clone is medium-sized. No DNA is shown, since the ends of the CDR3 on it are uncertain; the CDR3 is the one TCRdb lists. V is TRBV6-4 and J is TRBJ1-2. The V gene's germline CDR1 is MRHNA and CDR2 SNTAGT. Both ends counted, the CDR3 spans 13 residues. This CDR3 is CASSEVGTGAVTF.

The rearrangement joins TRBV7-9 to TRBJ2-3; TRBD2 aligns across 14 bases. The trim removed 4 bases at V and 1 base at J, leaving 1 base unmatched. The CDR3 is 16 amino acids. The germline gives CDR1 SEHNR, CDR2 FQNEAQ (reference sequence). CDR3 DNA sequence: TGTGCCAGCAGCTCGGGACTAGCGGGAGGCACAGATACGCAGTATTTT. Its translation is CASSSGLAGGTDTQYF. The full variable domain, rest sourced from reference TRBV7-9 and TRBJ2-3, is DTGVSQNPRHKITKRGQNVTFRCDPISEHNRLYWYRQTLGQGPEFLTYFQNEAQLEKSRLLSDRFSAERPKGSFSTLEIQRTEQGDSAMYLCASSSGLAGGTDTQYFGPGTRLTVL.

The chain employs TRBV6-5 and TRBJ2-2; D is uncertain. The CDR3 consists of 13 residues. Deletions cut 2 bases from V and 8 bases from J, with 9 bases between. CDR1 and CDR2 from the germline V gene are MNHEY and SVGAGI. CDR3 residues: CASSYPAQGELFF. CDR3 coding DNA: TGTGCCAGCAGTTACCCCGCACAAGGGGAGCTGTTTTTT.

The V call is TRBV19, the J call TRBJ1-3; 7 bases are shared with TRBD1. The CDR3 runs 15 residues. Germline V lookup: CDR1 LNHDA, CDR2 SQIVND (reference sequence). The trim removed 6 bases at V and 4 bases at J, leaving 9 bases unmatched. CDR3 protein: CASSLNRGSGNTIYF. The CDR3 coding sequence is TGTGCCAGTAGCCTAAACAGGGGATCAGGAAACACCATATATTTT.

CDR3 sequence (DNA): TGTGCCAGCAGTCGGGGAAACATTCAGTACTTC. Its translation: CASSRGNIQYF. V is TRBV27 and J is TRBJ2-4; possibly TRBD2 for D (5 bases). Trimming removed 5 bases at V and 6 bases at J, with 5 bases between. The V gene's germline CDR1 is MNHEY and CDR2 SMNVEV (reference sequence). CDR3 length: 11 residues.

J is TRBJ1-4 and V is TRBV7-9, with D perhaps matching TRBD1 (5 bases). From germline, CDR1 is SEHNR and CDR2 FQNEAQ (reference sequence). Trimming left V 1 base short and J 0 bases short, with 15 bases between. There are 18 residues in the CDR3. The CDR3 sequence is CASSLVTGRDSTNEKLFF. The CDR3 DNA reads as TGTGCCAGCAGCTTAGTTACTGGCAGGGATTCAACTAATGAAAAACTGTTTTTT. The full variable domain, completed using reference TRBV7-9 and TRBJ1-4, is DTGVSQNPRHKITKRGQNVTFRCDPISEHNRLYWYRQTLGQGPEFLTYFQNEAQLEKSRLLSDRFSAERPKGSFSTLEIQRTEQGDSAMYLCASSLVTGRDSTNEKLFFGSGTQLSVL.

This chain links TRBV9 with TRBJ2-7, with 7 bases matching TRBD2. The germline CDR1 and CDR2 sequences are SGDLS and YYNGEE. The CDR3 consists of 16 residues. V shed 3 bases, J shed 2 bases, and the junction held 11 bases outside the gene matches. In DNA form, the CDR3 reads TGTGCCAGCAGCGCAAGCACTAGCGCTTTTACCTACGAGCAGTACTTC. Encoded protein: CASSASTSAFTYEQYF.

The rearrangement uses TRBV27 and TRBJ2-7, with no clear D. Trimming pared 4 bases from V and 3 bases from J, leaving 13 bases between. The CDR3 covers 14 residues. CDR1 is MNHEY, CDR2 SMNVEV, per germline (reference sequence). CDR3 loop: CASSSRIPFYEQYF. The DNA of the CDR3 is TGTGCCAGCAGTTCGCGTATCCCCTTCTACGAGCAGTACTTC.

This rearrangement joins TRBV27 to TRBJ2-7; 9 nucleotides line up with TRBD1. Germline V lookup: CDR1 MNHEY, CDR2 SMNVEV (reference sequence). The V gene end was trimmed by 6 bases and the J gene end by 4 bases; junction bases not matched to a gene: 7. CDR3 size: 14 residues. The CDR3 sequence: CASRRTGERYEQYF. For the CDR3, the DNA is TGTGCCAGCAGACGGACAGGGGAAAGGTACGAGCAGTACTTC.

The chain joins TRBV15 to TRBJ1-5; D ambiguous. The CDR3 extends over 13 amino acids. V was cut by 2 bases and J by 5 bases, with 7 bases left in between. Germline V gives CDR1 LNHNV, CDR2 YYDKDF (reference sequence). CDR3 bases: TGTGCCACCAGCAGAATGGGAGATCAGCCCCAGCATTTT. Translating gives CATSRMGDQPQHF.

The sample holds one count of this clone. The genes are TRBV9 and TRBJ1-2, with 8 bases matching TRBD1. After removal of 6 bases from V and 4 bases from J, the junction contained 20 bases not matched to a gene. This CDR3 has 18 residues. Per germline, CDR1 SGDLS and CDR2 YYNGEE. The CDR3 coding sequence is TGTGCCAGCACCGCTATCAGTGGGGTGACAGGGGCTCGCTATGGCTACACCTTC. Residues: CASTAISGVTGARYGYTF.

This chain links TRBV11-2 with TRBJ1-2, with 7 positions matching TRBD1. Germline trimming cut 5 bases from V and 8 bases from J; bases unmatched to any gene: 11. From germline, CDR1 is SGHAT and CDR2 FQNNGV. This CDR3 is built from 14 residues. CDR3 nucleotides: TGTGCCAGCAGCACCAGGACAGGCGAGGGGGGCTACACCTTC. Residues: CASSTRTGEGGYTF.

CDR3 sequence (DNA): TGTGCCAGCAGGGGGACAGCCTACGAGCAGTACTTC. This sequence encodes CASRGTAYEQYF. The V and J genes are TRBV28 and TRBJ2-5, with TRBD1 matching over 7 bases. The J call may be wrong; the DNA end is better matched by TRBJ2-7. CDR3 length: 12 residues. CDR1 is MDHEN, CDR2 SYDVKM, per germline.

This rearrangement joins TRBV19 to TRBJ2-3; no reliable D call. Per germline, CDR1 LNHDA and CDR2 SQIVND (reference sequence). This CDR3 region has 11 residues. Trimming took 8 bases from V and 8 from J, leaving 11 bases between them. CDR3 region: CASDGRGTQYF. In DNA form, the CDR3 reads TGTGCCAGTGACGGCCGAGGTACGCAGTATTTT.

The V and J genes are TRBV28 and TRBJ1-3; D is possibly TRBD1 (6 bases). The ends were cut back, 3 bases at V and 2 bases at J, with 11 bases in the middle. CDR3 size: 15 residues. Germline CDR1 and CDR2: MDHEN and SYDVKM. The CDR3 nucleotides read TGTGCCAGCAGTTTGACAGGAGCACCTGGAAACACCATATATTTT. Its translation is CASSLTGAPGNTIYF.

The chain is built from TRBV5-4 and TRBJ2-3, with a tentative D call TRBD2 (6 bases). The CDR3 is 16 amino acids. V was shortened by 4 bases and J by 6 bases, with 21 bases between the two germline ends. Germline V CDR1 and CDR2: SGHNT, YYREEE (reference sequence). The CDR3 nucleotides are TGTGCCAGCAGCCAAGGGGCTGGGGTGGAGGGGGATACGCAGTATTTT. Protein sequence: CASSQGAGVEGDTQYF.

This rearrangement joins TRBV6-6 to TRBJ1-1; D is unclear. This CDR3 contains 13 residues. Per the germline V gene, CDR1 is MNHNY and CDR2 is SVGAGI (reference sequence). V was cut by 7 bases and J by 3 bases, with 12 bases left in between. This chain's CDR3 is CASTVNEDTEAFF. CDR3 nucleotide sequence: TGTGCCAGCACTGTCAACGAGGACACTGAAGCTTTCTTT.

The CDR3 reads CASNGVGEKLFF. The CDR3 coding sequence is TGTGCCAGCAACGGGGTCGGTGAAAAACTGTTTTTT. This sequence joins TRBV6-5 and TRBJ1-4; D is unclear. Deletions cut 7 bases from V and 7 bases from J, with 10 bases between. CDR1 and CDR2 (germline): MNHEY, SVGAGI. This CDR3 is built from 12 residues.

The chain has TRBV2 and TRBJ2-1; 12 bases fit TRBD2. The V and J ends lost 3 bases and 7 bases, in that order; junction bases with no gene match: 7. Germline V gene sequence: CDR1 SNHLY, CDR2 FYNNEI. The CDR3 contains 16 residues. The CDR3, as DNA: TGTGCCAGCAGTGACCTACTAGCGGGGGGATCAAATGAGCAGTTCTTC. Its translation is CASSDLLAGGSNEQFF.